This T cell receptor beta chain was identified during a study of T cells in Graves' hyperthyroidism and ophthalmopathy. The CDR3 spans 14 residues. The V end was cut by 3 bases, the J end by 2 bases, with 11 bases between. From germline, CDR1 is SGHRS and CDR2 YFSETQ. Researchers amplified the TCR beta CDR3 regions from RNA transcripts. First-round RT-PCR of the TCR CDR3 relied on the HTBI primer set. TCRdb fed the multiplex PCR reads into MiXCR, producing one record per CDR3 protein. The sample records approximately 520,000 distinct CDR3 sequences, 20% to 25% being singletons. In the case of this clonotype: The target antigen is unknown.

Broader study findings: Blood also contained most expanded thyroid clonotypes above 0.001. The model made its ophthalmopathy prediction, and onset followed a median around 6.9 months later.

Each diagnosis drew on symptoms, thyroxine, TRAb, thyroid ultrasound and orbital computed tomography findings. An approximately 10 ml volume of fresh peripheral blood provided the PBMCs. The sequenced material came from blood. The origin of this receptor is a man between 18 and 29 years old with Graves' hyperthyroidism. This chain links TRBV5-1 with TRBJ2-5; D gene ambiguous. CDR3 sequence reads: CASSYASQQETQYF. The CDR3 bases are TGCGCCAGCAGCTATGCATCGCAACAAGAGACCCAGTACTTC.